Listed below are T cell receptor beta chains from one sample, sequenced in a study of CD8 T cells in ankylosing spondylitis. TCRdb ran MiXCR on the 5' RACE reads and lists one entry per CDR3 protein. The table has some 180,000 distinct CDR3 sequences, roughly 18% seen once. The sample was blood, either unsorted or a sorted T cell fraction (not recorded which). The receptor source for this set is a male donor between 10 and 30 years old with ankylosing spondylitis or in good health (not recorded which). Each CDR3 is given with its conserved first and last residue. Each record gives: D gene, clone size, V gene, J gene, CDR3 protein, CDR3 DNA. The D gene is left open where the match is weak. Clone size is stated in some rows and not others, as once, few, many or a class when expanded.

>.|many|TRBV4-1|TRBJ1-2
CASSRDRMRNGYTF
TGCGCCAGCAGCCGAGATCGTATGCGGAATGGCTACACCTTC
>.|many|TRBV6-5|TRBJ2-6
CASSPQGQGANVLTF
TGTGCCAGCAGTCCCCAGGGGCAAGGGGCCAACGTCCTGACTTTC
>.|.|TRBV29-1|TRBJ1-1
CSVARVREWSTEAFF
TGCAGCGTTGCCCGGGTTCGGGAATGGAGCACTGAAGCTTTCTTT
>.|many|TRBV11-2|TRBJ2-5
CASSLALRVDQETQYF
TGTGCCAGCAGCTTAGCGCTGCGGGTGGACCAAGAGACCCAGTACTTC
>TRBD2|few|TRBV15|TRBJ2-1
CATRGTSGKVSYNEQFF
TGTGCCACCCGAGGGACTAGCGGAAAGGTCTCCTACAATGAGCAGTTCTTC
>.|many|TRBV10-3|TRBJ1-1
CAISGGLNTEAFF
TGTGCCATCAGTGGCGGCCTTAACACTGAAGCTTTCTTT
>.|many|TRBV29-1|TRBJ2-7
CSVVPFGGGEQYF
TGCAGCGTTGTTCCCTTTGGTGGAGGAGAGCAGTACTTC
>TRBD2|many|TRBV5-1|TRBJ2-5
CASSSRGEGTQYF
TGCGCCAGCAGCTCACGGGGGGAGGGGACCCAGTACTTC
>.|.|TRBV6-5|TRBJ2-7
CASSYRDPGSHEQYF
TGTGCCAGCAGTTACCGAGACCCAGGGTCCCACGAGCAGTACTTC
>.|many|TRBV7-9|TRBJ2-6
CASSPYSGGSRSGANVLTF
TGTGCCAGCAGCCCATATAGTGGAGGGTCGAGGTCTGGGGCCAACGTCCTGACTTTC
>.|many|TRBV9|TRBJ2-7
CASSVAGGGTIHEQYF
TGTGCCAGCAGCGTAGCCGGAGGGGGCACCATCCACGAGCAGTACTTC
>.|many|TRBV29-1|TRBJ1-1
CSVEGRQNTEAFF
TGCAGCGTTGAGGGGCGGCAGAACACTGAAGCTTTCTTT
>TRBD2|many|TRBV29-1|TRBJ2-1
CSGMASGRPGNEQFF
TGCAGCGGGATGGCTAGCGGGCGACCGGGAAATGAGCAGTTCTTC
>.|.|TRBV7-2|TRBJ2-7
CASSLVASDYEQYF
TGTGCCAGCAGCTTAGTGGCCAGTGACTACGAGCAGTACTTC
>TRBD1|many|TRBV20-1|TRBJ2-5
CSASQGGPETQYF
TGCAGTGCTTCACAGGGGGGCCCAGAGACCCAGTACTTC
>TRBD1|.|TRBV7-2|TRBJ1-1
CASSLALAGGYTEAFF
TGTGCCAGCAGCTTAGCCCTGGCAGGGGGTTACACTGAAGCTTTCTTT
>.|.|TRBV10-3|TRBJ2-7
CAISESLTRGYYEQYF
TGTGCCATCAGTGAGTCCTTGACTAGAGGGTACTACGAGCAGTACTTC
>TRBD2|many|TRBV12-3/TRBV12-4|TRBJ2-1
CASKLPGLAGVSLDAYNEQFF
TGTGCCAGCAAACTGCCGGGACTAGCGGGAGTGTCCCTGGATGCCTACAATGAGCAGTTCTTC
>TRBD1|many|TRBV30|TRBJ2-7
CAVGTDKAYEQYF
TGTGCTGTTGGGACAGACAAAGCCTACGAGCAGTACTTC
>.|.|TRBV30|TRBJ2-2
CAWSITGELFF
TGTGCCTGGAGTATTACCGGGGAGCTGTTTTTT
>.|many|TRBV29-1|TRBJ2-3
CSVVRPSTDTQYF
TGCAGCGTTGTACGGCCCTCCACAGATACGCAGTATTTT
>TRBD2|many|TRBV3-1|TRBJ2-1
CASNQERRAGGITYNEQFF
TGTGCCAGCAACCAAGAAAGGAGGGCGGGAGGGATCACTTACAATGAGCAGTTCTTC
>.|many|TRBV20-1|TRBJ1-2
CSARSLGPAEGGGYGYTF
TGCAGTGCTAGGAGCTTAGGACCGGCCGAAGGGGGAGGCTATGGCTACACCTTC
>.|many|TRBV7-3|TRBJ1-1
CASSLDWTVGTEAFF
TGTGCCAGCAGCTTAGATTGGACAGTCGGGACTGAAGCTTTCTTT
>.|many|TRBV7-8|TRBJ2-7
CASSPRFGIEYEQYF
TGTGCCAGCAGCCCCCGGTTTGGGATAGAATACGAGCAGTACTTC
>.|many|TRBV4-2|TRBJ2-3
CASRAGSDTQYF
TGTGCCAGCAGAGCAGGGTCAGATACGCAGTATTTT
>TRBD2|.|TRBV20-1|TRBJ2-5
CSALTSGIFGTQYF
TGCAGTGCTTTGACTAGCGGGATCTTCGGGACCCAGTACTTC
>.|many|TRBV20-1|TRBJ2-3
CSARVEAYTDTQYF
TGCAGTGCTAGAGTAGAAGCTTACACAGATACGCAGTATTTT
>.|many|TRBV5-1|TRBJ2-5
CASSGRPGSPQETQYF
TGCGCCAGCAGCGGACGGCCTGGAAGTCCCCAAGAGACCCAGTACTTC
>.|few|TRBV7-9|TRBJ2-3
CASKSGTSTDTQYF
TGTGCCAGCAAATCCGGGACTAGCACAGATACGCAGTATTTT
>TRBD2|.|TRBV20-1|TRBJ2-1
CSALRLADYNEQFF
TGCAGTGCGCTAAGACTAGCAGATTACAATGAGCAGTTCTTC
>TRBD2|few|TRBV30|TRBJ2-7
CAWSGKKREGSYEQYF
TGTGCCTGGAGCGGGAAAAAGCGGGAGGGTTCCTACGAGCAGTACTTC